This T cell receptor beta chain is from a study of cytomegalovirus exposure and HLA in healthy donors. Across the study: There were about 85 million unique TCRs (from HLA-typed donors) in an early data release. Findings and limits, study-wide: CMV serostatus was the sole immune exposure information available. An analysis was carried out later, and it reportedly showed fewer N-insertions in an Asian-associated ancestry cluster than the approximately 710-donor mean. Researchers reported in a later analysis that a missense DCLRE1C variant was tied to TCR beta V- and J-gene trimming.

CDR1 is MDHEN, CDR2 SYDVKM, per germline. The CDR3 is 15 amino acids. The J segment lost 5 bases and the V segment lost 4 bases, leaving 8 bases of the junction unmatched. The PCR made use of 60 Vbeta and 13 Jbeta primers. The method was immunoSEQ multiplex PCR; TCRdb's version includes in-frame clones alone and lacks a portion of them. Of some 110,000 clones listed, under 80% were seen once; the top ten hold around 13%. As regards this clone: Antigen specificity is unknown.

The receptor comes from a woman aged 60-75 years in good health and CMV-seropositive. The genes are TRBV28 and TRBJ1-5, with 7 bases that match TRBD1. The sequencing sample was made of PBMCs. CDR3 in DNA: TGTGCCAGCAGTTCCCCGACAGGGAGGCATCAGCCCCAGCATTTT. This encodes CASSSPTGRHQPQHF.